These 26 T cell receptor beta chains share one sample of origin, sequenced in a study of blood T cell repertoires in COVID-19. The assay was immunoSEQ multiplex PCR, and TCRdb's table has in-frame clones only and misses some. The table records 110,000 or so clones, 84% of them present only once. Source material: peripheral blood. The source is a woman of 80 years or more with active or convalescent COVID-19.

The J gene is TRBJ1-1, the V gene TRBV27; D is uncertain. The length of the CDR3 is 15 residues. Between the trimmed V and J ends, which lost 2 bases and 0 bases, there was a span of 10 bases. Per germline, CDR1 MNHEY and CDR2 SMNVEV (reference sequence). The CDR3 loop is CASSLKPSVNTEAFF. CDR3 nucleotides: TGTGCCAGCAGTTTAAAACCGAGCGTGAACACTGAAGCTTTCTTT.

A single count supports this clone. J is TRBJ1-5 and V is TRBV28; TRBD1 matches at 8 bases. Germline V gives CDR1 MDHEN, CDR2 SYDVKM. This CDR3 is built from 14 residues. The junction had 7 bases not matched to a gene; V was cut back by 6 bases and J by 6 bases. CDR3 sequence: CASRLQGVSQPQHF. Written as DNA, the CDR3 is TGTGCCAGCAGGCTACAGGGGGTAAGTCAGCCCCAGCATTTT.

V usage is TRBV7-2 and J usage is TRBJ1-1; TRBD1 matches 7 bases. The germline V gene encodes CDR1 SGHTA and CDR2 FQGNSA. The CDR3 runs to 15 residues. V was clipped by 3 bases and J by 5 bases; unmatched bases: 9. Written as DNA, the CDR3 is TGTGCCAGCAGCTTCACAGGGGCCAGCGGGACTGAAGCTTTCTTT. Translation gives CASSFTGASGTEAFF.

V gene TRBV23-1 combines with J gene TRBJ1-1; D perhaps matches TRBD1 (5 bases). TRBV23-1 is an ORF, with its function uncertain. The CDR3 extends over 17 amino acids. Trimming took 0 bases from V and 0 from J, leaving 14 bases between them. CDR3 sequence (DNA): TGCGCCAGCAGTCAATCCCGGGACGGGAGATTGAACACTGAAGCTTTCTTT. Its protein is CASSQSRDGRLNTEAFF.

As to this clone: This sample includes further DNA sequences coding for the same CDR3. This chain joins TRBV3-1 (or the pseudogene TRBV3-2) and TRBJ2-3; D might be TRBD1 (5 bases). The V end lost 2 bases, the J end lost 3 bases, and 6 bases lay between the germline ends. The CDR3 consists of 13 residues. Germline lookup yields CDR1 LGHDT and CDR2 YNNKEL (reference sequence). The CDR3 bases are TGTGCCAGCAGCCAAAGGGGAACAGATACGCAGTATTTT. It yields the protein CASSQRGTDTQYF.

The V and J genes are TRBV9 and TRBJ2-1; a weak D match, TRBD2 (5 bases). The CDR3 sequence is 16 residues long. Per germline, CDR1 SGDLS and CDR2 YYNGEE. V was trimmed by 1 base and J by 8 bases, leaving 19 bases between them. The CDR3 region is CASSVSGDSLVDEQFF. CDR3 DNA: TGTGCCAGCAGCGTAAGCGGAGATTCCCTCGTCGATGAGCAGTTCTTC. Based on the CDR3 plus reference TRBV9 and TRBJ2-1, the full variable domain is DSGVTQTPKHLITATGQRVTLRCSPRSGDLSVYWYQQSLDQGLQFLIQYYNGEERAKGNILERFSAQQFPDLHSELNLSSLELGDSALYFCASSVSGDSLVDEQFFGPGTRLTVL.

CDR3 nucleotides: TGTGCCAGCAGTCACAGGGTATCTGAAGCTTTCTTT. Translated, it gives CASSHRVSEAFF. J is TRBJ1-1 and V is TRBV12-3 or TRBV12-4; perhaps TRBD1 as D (6 bases). Trimming took off 5 bases at V and 6 bases at J, with 10 bases between the two ends. The CDR3 has 12 residues.

The V gene is TRBV7-3, the J gene TRBJ1-1; 7 positions match TRBD1. V was clipped by 5 bases and J by 4 bases; unmatched bases: 10. The length of the CDR3 is 15 residues. Germline CDR1 is SGHTA and CDR2 is FQGTGA. This CDR3 is CASSATGVGGTEAFF. CDR3 DNA: TGTGCCAGCAGCGCTACAGGGGTAGGAGGCACTGAAGCTTTCTTT. The whole variable domain, remainder taken from reference TRBV7-3 and TRBJ1-1, is GAGVSQTPSNKVTEKGKYVELRCDPISGHTALYWYRQSLGQGPEFLIYFQGTGAADDSGLPNDRFFAVRPEGSVSTLKIQRTERGDSAVYLCASSATGVGGTEAFFGQGTRLTVV.

In this sample, this clone turned up a few times. This rearrangement joins TRBV6-5 to TRBJ2-7; 8 bases match TRBD1. Losses at the gene ends were 6 bases for V and 2 bases for J; bases not matched to a gene: 6. The CDR3 runs 14 residues. Germline assignment: CDR1 MNHEY and CDR2 SVGAGI. The CDR3 here is CASRDTGGPYEQYF. DNA for the CDR3: TGTGCCAGCAGAGATACAGGGGGTCCCTACGAGCAGTACTTC.

The V and J genes are TRBV19 and TRBJ1-2; 8 nucleotides line up with TRBD1. The CDR3 consists of 13 residues. Per germline, CDR1 LNHDA and CDR2 SQIVND (reference sequence). V shed 6 bases, J shed 6 bases, and the junction held 6 bases outside the gene matches. In nucleotides, the CDR3 is TGTGCCAGTAGAAAGACAGGGGCGAATGGCTACACCTTC. Its translation is CASRKTGANGYTF.

The chain recombines TRBV5-4 with TRBJ2-2; 10 nucleotides line up with TRBD2. V trimming: 4 bases; J trimming: 8 bases; junction bases outside the gene matches: 14. CDR3 length: 17 amino acids. The germline V gene has CDR1 SGHNT and CDR2 YYREEE (reference sequence). The CDR3 protein is CASSSVAGGPLGGELFF. The CDR3 nucleotides are TGTGCCAGCAGCAGTGTAGCGGGAGGCCCCCTTGGGGGGGAGCTGTTTTTT.

The chain has TRBV5-6 and TRBJ1-3; weak D call: TRBD1 (6 bases). The CDR3 is 15 amino acids. V was cut by 0 bases and J by 2 bases, with 9 bases left in between. CDR1 and CDR2 (germline): SGHDT, YYEEEE. CDR3 DNA: TGTGCCAGCAGCTTGGTGGGGGACACTGGAAACACCATATATTTT. Protein: CASSLVGDTGNTIYF. Based on the CDR3 plus reference TRBV5-6 and TRBJ1-3, the full variable domain is DAGVTQSPTHLIKTRGQQVTLRCSPKSGHDTVSWYQQALGQGPQFIFQYYEEEERQRGNFPDRFSGHQFPNYSSELNVNALLLGDSALYLCASSLVGDTGNTIYFGEGSWLTVV.

A word on this clone: This same CDR3 is encoded by further DNA sequences in the sample. The V gene is TRBV5-1, the J gene TRBJ1-2; maybe TRBD1 (5 bases). This CDR3 comprises 13 residues. Between the trimmed V and J ends, which lost 2 bases and 8 bases, there was a span of 13 bases. The germline gives CDR1 SGHRS, CDR2 YFSETQ. The DNA for the CDR3 is TGCGCCAGCAGCTTAGCAGGGTCCGGCGGCTACACCTTC. Residues: CASSLAGSGGYTF.

The chain couples TRBV18 to TRBJ1-5; D is undetermined. Germline assignment: CDR1 KGHSH and CDR2 LQKENI. V lost 3 bases to trimming and J lost 2 bases, with 11 bases between them. This CDR3 contains 15 residues. The CDR3 loop is CASSPTVGGNQPQHF. CDR3 sequence (DNA): TGTGCCAGCTCACCTACCGTGGGAGGCAATCAGCCCCAGCATTTT.

The DNA for the CDR3 is TGTGCCAGCAGAAAGACAGGGGGCCGCTACGAGCAGTACTTC. Translating gives CASRKTGGRYEQYF. The V gene is TRBV28, the J gene TRBJ2-7; TRBD1 aligns across 10 bases. This CDR3 is built from 14 residues. CDR1 and CDR2 from the germline V gene are MDHEN and SYDVKM. V lost 6 bases to trimming and J lost 3 bases; unmatched junction nucleotides: 5.

Only one count was recorded for this clone. V is TRBV6-5 and J is TRBJ1-3; 8 bases line up with TRBD1. The CDR3 spans 14 residues. Trimming at V came to 6 bases and at J to 3 bases, leaving 4 bases not matched to a gene. Germline V gene data show CDR1 as MNHEY and CDR2 as SVGAGI. The CDR3 region is CASSLDRVGNTIYF. CDR3 DNA sequence: TGTGCCAGCAGCCTGGACAGGGTTGGAAACACCATATATTTT.

Written as DNA, the CDR3 is TGTGCCGCGGGGGCTTCCTCGGGTTACAATGAGCAGTTCTTC. Protein product: CAAGASSGYNEQFF. The chain combines TRBV18 with TRBJ2-1; D possibly corresponds to TRBD2 (7 bases). Germline loops: CDR1 KGHSH, CDR2 LQKENI. CDR3 length: 14 residues. Deletions cut 11 bases from V and 4 bases from J, with 18 bases between.

The chain has TRBV3-1 (or the pseudogene TRBV3-2) and TRBJ2-3; 16 bases fit TRBD2. Trimming cost V 4 bases and J 6 bases; bases outside gene matches: 4. The V gene's germline CDR1 is LGHDT and CDR2 YNNKEL (reference sequence). The CDR3 length is 16 residues. In DNA, the CDR3 is TGTGCCAGCAGCCTGGGACTAGCGGGAGGGGGGGATACGCAGTATTTT. This sequence encodes CASSLGLAGGGDTQYF.

The chain combines TRBV7-9 with TRBJ2-5; 7 nucleotides agree with TRBD1. Per germline, CDR1 SEHNR and CDR2 FQNEAQ (reference sequence). V was clipped by 1 base and J by 4 bases; unmatched bases: 3. This CDR3 has 14 amino acids. CDR3 nucleotide sequence: TGTGCCAGCAGCTTAGATAGGGGGCGAGAGACCCAGTACTTC. Translation: CASSLDRGRETQYF.

This chain uses TRBV6-5 with TRBJ2-1, with TRBD2 matching over 13 bases. The CDR3 covers 15 residues. The germline V gene has CDR1 MNHEY and CDR2 SVGAGI. The V gene end was trimmed by 6 bases and the J gene end by 9 bases; junction bases not matched to a gene: 8. The CDR3 reads CASSYGLAGEGEQFF. The CDR3 coding sequence is TGTGCCAGCAGCTATGGACTAGCGGGAGAGGGTGAGCAGTTCTTC.

The chain joins TRBV3-1 (or the pseudogene TRBV3-2) to TRBJ2-7, with 13 bases matching TRBD2. Per the germline V gene, CDR1 is LGHDT and CDR2 is YNNKEL (reference sequence). This CDR3 has 15 amino acids. Trimming cost V 6 bases and J 2 bases; bases outside gene matches: 4. CDR3 sequence: CASSSTSGRAYEQYF. CDR3 nucleotide sequence: TGTGCCAGCAGTTCCACTAGCGGGAGGGCCTACGAGCAGTACTTC.

The chain has TRBV19 and TRBJ2-5; 9 bases line up with TRBD1. Germline V gene sequence: CDR1 LNHDA, CDR2 SQIVND (reference sequence). V was clipped by 2 bases and J by 4 bases; unmatched bases: 5. This CDR3 contains 15 residues. The CDR3 reads CASSIRQGVGETQYF. The CDR3, as DNA: TGTGCCAGTAGTATAAGACAGGGGGTAGGAGAGACCCAGTACTTC.

The chain has TRBV18 and TRBJ2-2; D possibly corresponds to TRBD1 (6 bases). V lost 6 bases, J lost 1 base, and 6 bases lay in between. The CDR3 is made up of 13 amino acids. Germline lookup yields CDR1 KGHSH and CDR2 LQKENI. CDR3 amino acids: CASSTGNTGELFF. The CDR3 nucleotides read TGTGCCAGCTCGACAGGGAACACCGGGGAGCTGTTTTTT.

The chain carries TRBV28 and TRBJ2-7; tentatively, D is TRBD1 (7 bases). The CDR3 has 13 residues. Trimming shortened V by 5 bases and J by 3 bases, and 11 bases separated the two germline ends. CDR1 MDHEN and CDR2 SYDVKM come from the germline V gene. This chain's CDR3 is CASSPGDSYEQYF. DNA for the CDR3: TGTGCCAGCAGTCCGGGGGACAGCTACGAGCAGTACTTC.

A single count supports this clone. The rearrangement links TRBV10-3 to TRBJ2-3, with D possibly being TRBD2 (6 bases). Trimming cost V 11 bases and J 2 bases, with 17 bases left between them. The CDR3 spans 14 residues. In germline, CDR1 is ENHRY, CDR2 SYGVKD. The CDR3 DNA reads TGTGCCTCCCACGGGACTTTTCCCACAGATACGCAGTATTTT. Translation gives CASHGTFPTDTQYF.

This chain uses TRBV6-5 with TRBJ2-5; D is ambiguous. The CDR3 has 13 residues. The germline V gene has CDR1 MNHEY and CDR2 SVGAGI. V was trimmed by 6 bases and J by 5 bases, leaving 13 bases between them. The CDR3 sequence is CASSEAVLETQYF. CDR3 in DNA: TGTGCCAGCAGCGAGGCGGTGTTGGAGACCCAGTACTTC.